This is a list of T cell receptor beta chains from one sample in a study of T-cell memory formation after mild COVID-19. MiXCR, applied by TCRdb to the 5' RACE reads, yields one record per CDR3 protein. Found here are approximately 480,000 distinct CDR3 sequences, about 20% of them singletons; the top ten hold about 12%. Sequenced sample: PBMCs or a T cell subset sorted from them (not recorded which). Every receptor here comes from an adult woman who had mild COVID-19 (a few samples of this study predate the infection). Cell type and time point are not known. Each CDR3 is given without its conserved first and last residue.

V gene	CDR3 protein
TRBV27	ASRPQIREVETQY
TRBV19	ASSMPMKGIYGYN
TRBV7-9	ASSRSTDTQY
TRBV29-1	SGGQGASYEQY
TRBV4-1	ASSQVGMAGDQETQY
TRBV27	ASSQTRSYEQY
TRBV27	ASGRGTDTQY
TRBV27	ASTSSGGPLETQY
TRBV5-1	ASSLVGGSSTYEQY
TRBV18	ASSPSRTSNIQY
TRBV29-1	SVKQGADRHTQY
TRBV7-9	ASSSLLLPPPNEQF
TRBV4-3	ASSQAANRGFTEAF
TRBV24-1	ATSDLGLAVKETQY
TRBV5-1	ASSHGQGAAQETQY
TRBV5-1	ASSLNSGVTGELF
TRBV5-1	ASSSTGVSGELF
TRBV10-3	AISPSGTSGGSSYNEQF
TRBV6-5	ASKPVTLNEQF
TRBV6-1	ASSEPDRGRFGGYT
TRBV25-1	ASSGARAEWNQPQH
TRBV15	ATSRDREAYGYT
TRBV4-3	ASSPTGTSDFRNEQY
TRBV24-1	ATSDPGGSSYNEQF
TRBV12-3/TRBV12-4	ASTLPGRTEAF
TRBV12-3/TRBV12-4	ASRPRSATNEKLF
TRBV14	ASSQAPPYEQY
TRBV20-1	SAPRGAGPSY
TRBV3-1	ASSPNDRANGYT
TRBV2	ASNVDYLYVTDTQY
TRBV4-1	ASSQDPHEQF
TRBV12-3/TRBV12-4	ASSSGGTANEQF
TRBV9	ASSPGTSSLLWGEQF
TRBV9	ASSPGLDEQF
TRBV12-3/TRBV12-4	ASSLEVRVSTGELF
TRBV6-1	ASTGSGDWTKNIQY
TRBV5-1	ASREEGETQY
TRBV5-1	ASSVSGGYTDTQY
TRBV4-1	ASSQERGETNNEQF
TRBV20-1	SAREPGDQPQH
TRBV7-9	ASSLPNSPLH
TRBV23-1	ASSQRFGLADIQETQY
TRBV4-3	ASSQGTAEAF
TRBV11-3	ASRGQSTEAF
TRBV5-1	ASSPLGGSTDTQY
TRBV29-1	SVSYNRGPGELF
TRBV7-9	ASSLEAGAKF
TRBV7-2	ASSFNRDRYNEQF